This is a list of T cell receptor beta chains from one sample in a study of T cell repertoires in cytomegalovirus infection. Their antigen targets remain unknown. MiXCR, applied by TCRdb to the reads, yields one record per CDR3 protein. The table lists some 350,000 distinct CDR3 sequences, 25% to 30% of them singletons. The source material was cultured PBMCs, sampled from culture after CMV antigen stimulation. The source is a human donor in good health (CMV status not recorded). Some clones in this sample may be carry-over from other donors' samples. Both conserved end residues are part of each CDR3.

j_call | v_call | cdr3_aa
TRBJ1-6 | TRBV7-3 | CASSLQPGGSPLHF
TRBJ1-2 | TRBV7-2 | CASSLAGPYGYTF
TRBJ2-5 | TRBV7-6 | CASSLAVSGKQETQYF
TRBJ2-1 | TRBV6-1 | CAASPQRTAGGAQFF
TRBJ1-6 | TRBV12-3/TRBV12-4 | CASSSLGSSYNSPLHF
TRBJ1-6 | TRBV2 | CASKDWEGVNSPLHF
TRBJ1-4 | TRBV27 | CASRPSGDRNEKLFF
TRBJ2-5 | TRBV7-3 | CASSPGLAGRGETQYF
TRBJ1-6 | TRBV11-2 | CATRIGADNSPLHF
TRBJ2-3 | TRBV11-2 | CASRYGQQPTDTQYF
TRBJ2-2 | TRBV12-5 | CASAPGGTTGELFF
TRBJ1-1 | TRBV6-1 | CASLRGGEAFF
TRBJ1-5 | TRBV25-1 | CASSGGGNRPQHF
TRBJ1-2 | TRBV24-1 | CATSDQNGYTF
TRBJ2-2 | TRBV7-8 | CASSVSGGSAGELFF
TRBJ1-2 | TRBV27 | CASSPGTGSNYGYTF
TRBJ2-1 | TRBV20-1 | CSARQGVWGYNEQFF
TRBJ2-5 | TRBV7-2 | CASSLAVYQETQYF
TRBJ2-7 | TRBV28 | CASSFTAYEQYF
TRBJ2-4 | TRBV7-9 | CASSRTDLGLAGVIQYF
TRBJ2-7 | TRBV7-6 | CASSPLLGSASEQYF
TRBJ2-7 | TRBV4-1 | CASSQRVSPYEQYF
TRBJ2-3 | TRBV28 | CASSFLREGFVNTQYF
TRBJ1-2 | TRBV27 | CASSLSQPRGYGYTF
TRBJ2-1 | TRBV28 | CASSGTSALNEQFF
TRBJ2-3 | TRBV25-1 | CASSPLGGRTDTQYF
TRBJ2-3 | TRBV7-6 | CASSPGILAGGHTDTQYF
TRBJ1-6 | TRBV28 | CATKMTDNSPLHF
TRBJ1-1 | TRBV5-3 | CARSHLAFF
TRBJ1-1 | TRBV27 | CASSKTGTGAWTEAFF
TRBJ2-5 | TRBV7-6 | CASSRIGTGGWETQYF
TRBJ1-6 | TRBV7-2 | CASSATNSSLHF
TRBJ1-6 | TRBV7-6 | CASREGDPRNSPLHF
TRBJ2-2 | TRBV6-1 | CASSDTANTGELFF
TRBJ1-3 | TRBV28 | CASSFPTGASSGNTIYF
TRBJ2-1 | TRBV11-2 | CASSPTGGKRNNEQFF
TRBJ2-3 | TRBV7-3 | CASSSAGTSGTDTQYF
TRBJ2-7 | TRBV5-3 | CASSLEREVYEQYF
TRBJ1-5 | TRBV7-2 | CASSPRQGDQPQHF
TRBJ1-2 | TRBV7-9 | CASREGNYGYTF
TRBJ2-2 | TRBV18 | CASSPDRNTGELFF
TRBJ2-7 | TRBV28 | CASSLLGTSSSYEQYF
TRBJ2-7 | TRBV12-3/TRBV12-4 | CASTTGTRTHYEQYF
TRBJ2-7 | TRBV9 | CASSGRAGTSGSEQYF
TRBJ2-1 | TRBV12-3/TRBV12-4 | CASSKWGFNGRGYNEQFF